These T cell receptor beta chains were read from a single sample in a study of vaccination and CD4 T cells after COVID-19. From the PCR reads, TCRdb called clonotypes with MiXCR, one entry per CDR3 protein. The data hold about 20,000 distinct CDR3 sequences, with roughly 70% observed a single time. These TCRs are of unknown antigen specificity. Sequencing input: CD4+ T cells from blood, cultured in vitro. Receptors originate from a human donor who had recovered from COVID-19. Each CDR3 is given with its conserved first and last residue. A D gene is named only where the DNA matches it firmly. Expanded clones are given a class, and other clones once, few, many or no size at all.

V	size	D	J	DNA	CDR3
TRBV11-3	.	.	TRBJ2-7	TGTGCCAGCGGTCTAAGACTGGGGGGAACCTACGAGCAGTACTTC	CASGLRLGGTYEQYF
TRBV7-2	few	.	TRBJ2-3	TGTGCCAGCAGCGAAAGCAGTGCTACGCAGTATTTT	CASSESSATQYF
TRBV6-1	once	.	TRBJ2-2	TGTGCCAGCAGAGCTCTTGGTCGGGGCACCGGGGAGCTGTTTTTT	CASRALGRGTGELFF
TRBV20-1	once	TRBD1	TRBJ1-1	TGCAGTGCTACCAAGACAGGGGGAGGAACTGAAGCTTTCTTT	CSATKTGGGTEAFF
TRBV28	.	.	TRBJ1-6	TGTGCCAGCAGTTTATTGACAGGAAATTCACCCCTCCACTTT	CASSLLTGNSPLHF
TRBV6-2/TRBV6-3	.	.	TRBJ1-5	TGTGCCAGCAGCTCTCAGACAGCTTATAGCAATCAGCCCCAGCATTTT	CASSSQTAYSNQPQHF
TRBV27	.	TRBD2	TRBJ2-3	TGTGCCAGCAGTTTCGGCGGGGGGGTTTCAGATACGCAGTATTTT	CASSFGGGVSDTQYF
TRBV20-1	few	TRBD1	TRBJ1-1	TGCAGTGCCCTGGGGACAGCTCCTCTGAACACTGAAGCTTTCTTT	CSALGTAPLNTEAFF
TRBV11-3	.	.	TRBJ2-3	TGTGCCAGCAGCCTCACTATCGCCAGGGGTGGAGATACGCAGTATTTT	CASSLTIARGGDTQYF
TRBV20-1	once	.	TRBJ2-1	TGCAGTGCTAGGTGGGGCAATGAGCAGTTCTTC	CSARWGNEQFF
TRBV7-2	few	.	TRBJ2-3	TGTGCCAGCAGCCCGGCCGGGGATACGCAGTATTTT	CASSPAGDTQYF
TRBV19	few	TRBD2	TRBJ2-7	TGTGCCAGTAGTATAGCGGGAGGGGGCTACGAGCAGTACTTC	CASSIAGGGYEQYF
TRBV24-1	few	TRBD1	TRBJ1-2	TGTGCCACCAGTGATCAGGACCGGACAGGCTTATATGGCTACACCTTC	CATSDQDRTGLYGYTF
TRBV6-2/TRBV6-3	.	.	TRBJ1-5	TGTGCCAGCAGTTGGACAGCTACTAGCAATCAGCCCCAGCATTTT	CASSWTATSNQPQHF
TRBV27	.	.	TRBJ1-2	TGTGCCAGCAGCCCCTCCCCGCCGGGATACTATGGCTACACCTTC	CASSPSPPGYYGYTF
TRBV4-3	few	.	TRBJ1-2	TGCGCCAGCAGCCAGGCCGGACTGATCAACTATGGCTACACCTTC	CASSQAGLINYGYTF
TRBV15	.	TRBD2	TRBJ2-3	TGTGCCACCAGCAGACTCGGACTAGCCCTCAGCACAGATACGCAGTATTTT	CATSRLGLALSTDTQYF
TRBV2	.	.	TRBJ1-2	TGTGCCAGCAGTTCTGCCGGGTCCTATGGCTACACCTTC	CASSSAGSYGYTF
TRBV5-6	once	TRBD1	TRBJ2-5	TGTGCCAGCAGCTCAGGGACAGTACGTGGGACCCAGTACTTC	CASSSGTVRGTQYF
TRBV6-1	.	.	TRBJ1-5	TGTGCCAGCAGCTCCCAACATGGAAATCAGCCCCAGCATTTT	CASSSQHGNQPQHF
TRBV2	.	.	TRBJ2-7	TGTGCCAGCAAAGGCAACAACGTGGTATACGAGCAGTACTTC	CASKGNNVVYEQYF
TRBV7-6	.	.	TRBJ1-6	TGTGCCAGCAGCCCCCCCAATTCACCCCTCCACTTT	CASSPPNSPLHF
TRBV20-1	.	.	TRBJ1-2	TGCAGTGCCCCCGGCCAGGGAGAGGGGGGCTACACCTTC	CSAPGQGEGGYTF
TRBV10-3	.	.	TRBJ1-4	TGTGCCATCAGCGGAGAATCAACTAATGAAAAACTGTTTTTT	CAISGESTNEKLFF
TRBV7-8	.	.	TRBJ1-4	TGTGCCAGCAGCTTAGAGTCCCTGCCCGGTGAAAAACTGTTTTTT	CASSLESLPGEKLFF
TRBV12-3/TRBV12-4	.	.	TRBJ1-2	TGTGCCAGCAGCCTCCGGGGAGGTTCTGGCTACACCTTC	CASSLRGGSGYTF
TRBV20-1	.	TRBD1	TRBJ1-6	TGCAGTGCTCAACAGGGGGAAGCGAATTCACCCCTCCACTTT	CSAQQGEANSPLHF
TRBV2	.	TRBD1	TRBJ1-4	TGTGCCAGCAGGGACAGGGGGTTCCTTAATGAAAAACTGTTTTTT	CASRDRGFLNEKLFF
TRBV6-2/TRBV6-3	.	.	TRBJ1-5	TGTGCAGCAGGGTGGGGGGATCAGCCCCAGCATTTT	CAAGWGDQPQHF
TRBV30	.	TRBD1	TRBJ1-5	TGTGCCTGGAGTCCCGACAGGGTTGGCAATCAGCCCCAGCATTTT	CAWSPDRVGNQPQHF
TRBV7-2	once	TRBD2	TRBJ2-1	TGTGCCAGCAGCTTCCCGGGACTAGTCGGTGAGCAGTTCTTC	CASSFPGLVGEQFF
TRBV12-3/TRBV12-4	.	.	TRBJ1-5	TGTGCCAGCAGTTTAGTCTCGACACAAAATAGCAATCAGCCCCAGCATTTT	CASSLVSTQNSNQPQHF
TRBV20-1	.	.	TRBJ1-1	TGCAGTGCTAGATCAGGGGTGAACACTGAAGCTTTCTTT	CSARSGVNTEAFF
TRBV2	few	TRBD1	TRBJ1-1	TGTGCCAGCAGTACCTGGGACAGGGGTGAAGCTTTCTTT	CASSTWDRGEAFF
TRBV6-1	.	.	TRBJ1-1	TGTGCCAGCAGTGCATCACCTACGGACACTGAAGCTTTCTTT	CASSASPTDTEAFF
TRBV4-3	.	.	TRBJ2-2	TGCGCCAGCAGCCAAGTGACCACCGGGGAGCTGTTTTTT	CASSQVTTGELFF
TRBV6-1	.	.	TRBJ1-2	TGTGCCAGCAGTGTTGCAGGGAAAGGCTACACCTTC	CASSVAGKGYTF
TRBV7-2	once	.	TRBJ2-7	TGTGCCAGCAGCTTAGGGGGTTCTAACTACGAGCAGTACTTC	CASSLGGSNYEQYF
TRBV29-1	few	.	TRBJ1-1	TGCAGCGCCGGTTACTGGGCTGAAGCTTTCTTT	CSAGYWAEAFF
TRBV20-1	.	TRBD2	TRBJ2-7	TGCAGTGCTAGTGTGGCGGGACTAGCTTACGAGCAGTACTTC	CSASVAGLAYEQYF
TRBV6-1	.	TRBD1	TRBJ1-5	TGTGCCAGCAGCCCATTACAGGGGAGTCAGCCCCAGCATTTT	CASSPLQGSQPQHF
TRBV20-1	.	.	TRBJ2-5	TGCAGTGCTATGGTCCAAGAGACCCAGTACTTC	CSAMVQETQYF
TRBV6-5	.	.	TRBJ1-5	TGTGCCAGCAGTTACTCGGGAGGCCCTAATCAGCCCCAGCATTTT	CASSYSGGPNQPQHF
TRBV6-5	few	TRBD1	TRBJ2-7	TGTGCCAGCAGATACGCCGGACAGGGAGTTTACGAGCAGTACTTC	CASRYAGQGVYEQYF